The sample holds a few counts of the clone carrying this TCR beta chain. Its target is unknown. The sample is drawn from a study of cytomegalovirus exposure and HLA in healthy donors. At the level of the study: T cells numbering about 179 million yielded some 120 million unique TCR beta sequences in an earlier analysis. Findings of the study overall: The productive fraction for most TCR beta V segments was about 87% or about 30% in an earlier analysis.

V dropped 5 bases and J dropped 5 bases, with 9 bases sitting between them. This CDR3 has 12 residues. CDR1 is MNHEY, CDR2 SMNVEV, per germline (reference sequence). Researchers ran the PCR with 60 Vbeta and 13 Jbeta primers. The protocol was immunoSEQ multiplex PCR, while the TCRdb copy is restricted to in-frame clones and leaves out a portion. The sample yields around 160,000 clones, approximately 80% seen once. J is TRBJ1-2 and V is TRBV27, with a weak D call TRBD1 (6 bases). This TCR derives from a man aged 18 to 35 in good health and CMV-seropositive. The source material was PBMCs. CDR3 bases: TGTGCCAGCAGTCCCCAGGGGTATGGCTACACCTTC. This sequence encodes CASSPQGYGYTF.